This is a list of T cell receptor beta chains from one sample in a study of blood T cell repertoires in COVID-19. TCRdb's table, derived via immunoSEQ multiplex PCR, lists solely in-frame clones and lacks some. The sample shows approximately 140,000 clones, 65% to 90% of them seen only once. Sample: peripheral blood. These receptors were collected from a man in his 70s with acute or convalescent COVID-19. Each CDR3 is given with its conserved first and last residue. A D gene is named only where the DNA matches it firmly. Clone size appears in some rows only: once, few, many, or a class for an expanded clone.

>TRBV9|TRBJ2-6|TRBD2|-
CASSTSGRAGSGANVLTF
TGTGCCAGCAGCACAAGCGGGAGGGCCGGGTCTGGGGCCAACGTCCTGACTTTC
>TRBV28|TRBJ2-7|-|-
CASSLWSGYEQYF
TGTGCCAGCAGTTTATGGTCCGGGTACGAGCAGTACTTC
>TRBV4-1|TRBJ1-1|TRBD1|-
CASSQSDRGGEAFF
TGCGCCAGCAGCCAATCCGACAGGGGAGGAGAAGCTTTCTTT
>TRBV6-5|TRBJ2-7|-|-
CASSYLARTKEQYF
TGTGCCAGCAGTTACCTAGCTCGGACGAAAGAGCAGTACTTC
>TRBV5-1|TRBJ2-6|-|-
CASSLAGGAGANVLTF
TGCGCCAGCAGCTTGGCCGGGGGAGCTGGGGCCAACGTCCTGACTTTC
>TRBV3-1/TRBV3-2|TRBJ1-1|-|-
CASSHTTQGTEAFF
TGTGCCAGCAGCCACACCACCCAGGGCACTGAAGCTTTCTTT
>TRBV6-5|TRBJ2-7|TRBD2|-
CASKTSGRRAEEQYF
TGTGCCAGCAAGACTAGCGGGAGAAGGGCGGAAGAGCAGTACTTC
>TRBV19|TRBJ2-2|TRBD2|-
CASTRGLAGGSNTGELFF
TGTGCCAGTACCCGCGGACTAGCGGGAGGCTCGAACACCGGGGAGCTGTTTTTT
>TRBV6-2/TRBV6-3|TRBJ2-1|TRBD2|-
CASSPEGGRAPYNEQFF
TGTGCCAGCAGTCCGGAGGGCGGGAGGGCTCCCTACAATGAGCAGTTCTTC
>TRBV6-5|TRBJ2-7|-|-
CASSSDNDAYEQYF
TGTGCCAGCAGTTCCGACAACGACGCCTACGAGCAGTACTTC
>TRBV30|TRBJ2-7|TRBD1|-
CAWGDSPYEQYF
TGTGCCTGGGGGGACAGTCCCTACGAGCAGTACTTC
>TRBV27|TRBJ2-7|-|once
CASSLGQGSYEQYF
TGTGCCAGCAGTTTAGGGCAGGGTTCCTACGAGCAGTACTTC
>TRBV6-5|TRBJ2-3|TRBD2|-
CASSWTSGVSTDTQYF
TGTGCCAGCAGTTGGACTAGCGGGGTCAGCACAGATACGCAGTATTTT
>TRBV5-1|TRBJ1-1|TRBD1|-
CASSTGQGVNTEAFF
TGCGCCAGCAGCACGGGACAGGGCGTAAACACTGAAGCTTTCTTT